Following are 20 T cell receptor beta chains from one sample sequenced in a study of blood T cell repertoires in COVID-19. The protocol was immunoSEQ multiplex PCR, while the TCRdb copy is restricted to in-frame clones and leaves out a portion. Of approximately 61,000 clones listed, 85% are singletons. Sequenced: peripheral blood. These receptors were obtained from a man between 65 and 80 years old with acute or convalescent COVID-19.

The chain carries TRBV12-5 and TRBJ1-1, with 8 bases aligning to TRBD1. Germline-derived CDR1 and CDR2 are LGHNT and FRNRAP. This CDR3 is 18 amino acids long. V gave up 0 bases and J gave up 6 bases; unmatched junction bases: 15. The CDR3 coding sequence is TGTGCTAGTGGTTTGGTACTGTGGCGGGAACAGGGGGGGCCTGAAGCTTTCTTT. As protein: CASGLVLWREQGGPEAFF.

The chain is built from TRBV28 and TRBJ2-1; D is unclear. The germline V gene has CDR1 MDHEN and CDR2 SYDVKM. The CDR3 runs 13 residues. Trimming pared 7 bases from V and 2 bases from J, leaving 9 bases between. This CDR3 is CASTPSAYNEQFF. The CDR3 coding sequence is TGTGCCAGCACCCCGAGCGCCTACAATGAGCAGTTCTTC.

The gene calls are TRBV10-3 and TRBJ1-6, with a tentative D call TRBD1 (5 bases). The V and J ends lost 0 bases and 8 bases respectively, with 14 bases between them. This CDR3 is built from 16 residues. Germline V gene lookup returns CDR1 ENHRY and CDR2 SYGVKD. In nucleotides, the CDR3 is TGTGCCATCAGTGAGTCAGGCGTTTCGACAGATTCACCCCTCCACTTT. Translating gives CAISESGVSTDSPLHF.

The chain recombines TRBV5-4 with TRBJ2-3, with D unclear. V was trimmed by 4 bases and J by 5 bases, leaving 14 bases between them. The CDR3 is made up of 14 amino acids. Germline assignment: CDR1 SGHNT and CDR2 YYREEE (reference sequence). Written as DNA, the CDR3 is TGTGCCAGCAGCCGGCGACTTGTTGGAGATACGCAGTATTTT. It specifies CASSRRLVGDTQYF.

This clone was counted a single time. The chain joins TRBV29-1 to TRBJ2-5, with 8 nucleotides matching TRBD2. The CDR3 consists of 15 residues. Germline CDR1 reads SQVTM; CDR2 reads ANQGSEA. Germline trimming cut 7 bases from V and 1 base from J; bases unmatched to any gene: 11. In DNA, the CDR3 is TGCAGCGCGTGTCCCCAGCGGGGGCGCCAAGAGACCCAGTACTTC. Its translation is CSACPQRGRQETQYF. The entire variable domain, with the rest obtained from reference TRBV29-1 and TRBJ2-5, is as follows: SAVISQKPSRDICQRGTSLTIQCQVDSQVTMMFWYRQQPGQSLTLIATANQGSEATYESGFVIDKFPISRPNLTFSTLTVSNMSPEDSSIYLCSACPQRGRQETQYFGPGTRLLVL.

V and J are TRBV28 and TRBJ2-5; possible D gene TRBD1, 5 bases. CDR1 is MDHEN and CDR2 is SYDVKM in the germline V gene. The CDR3 contains 14 residues. Deletions cut 6 bases from V and 3 bases from J, with 14 bases between. The CDR3 DNA reads as TGTGCCAGCAGCAAACTCTCCAGGGAAGAGACCCAGTACTTC. Translated: CASSKLSREETQYF.

The J gene is TRBJ2-1, the V gene TRBV14; 14 bases are a match to TRBD2. Germline V lookup: CDR1 SGHDN, CDR2 FVKESK. V gave up 1 base and J gave up 0 bases; unmatched junction bases: 5. This CDR3 is 19 amino acids long. The CDR3 nucleotides are TGTGCCAGCAGCCAAGTCCCGGGACTAGCGGGGGTCTCCTACAATGAGCAGTTCTTC. Its protein is CASSQVPGLAGVSYNEQFF. Variable domain in full (rest from reference TRBV14 and TRBJ2-1): EAGVTQFPSHSVIEKGQTVTLRCDPISGHDNLYWYRRVMGKEIKFLLHFVKESKQDESGMPNNRFLAERTGGTYSTLKVQPAELEDSGVYFCASSQVPGLAGVSYNEQFFGPGTRLTVL.

The J gene is TRBJ2-5, the V gene TRBV5-1; D not certain. The CDR3 extends over 13 amino acids. Germline V gene lookup returns CDR1 SGHRS and CDR2 YFSETQ. V lost 4 bases, J lost 5 bases, and 12 bases lay in between. The CDR3: CASSPNFGETQYF. CDR3 DNA sequence: TGCGCCAGCAGCCCTAATTTCGGGGAGACCCAGTACTTC.

The CDR3, as DNA: TGTGCCAGCAGCTCAGCCTTGACTGGAGCGCCCCCCCCGTACTTC. Protein: CASSSALTGAPPPYF. The J gene is TRBJ2-5, the V gene TRBV11-2, with D hard to call. The CDR3 has 15 amino acids. V shed 4 bases and J shed 13 bases, with 25 bases lying between them. CDR1 is SGHAT, CDR2 FQNNGV, per germline.

The rearrangement links TRBV5-1 to TRBJ1-3; 7 nucleotides match TRBD1. This CDR3 is 17 amino acids long. The germline gives CDR1 SGHRS, CDR2 YFSETQ. V trimming: 7 bases; J trimming: 0 bases; junction bases outside the gene matches: 13. In DNA form, the CDR3 reads TGCGCCAGCTCACAGGGGTTGGGGATAAACTCTGGAAACACCATATATTTT. As protein: CASSQGLGINSGNTIYF.

In its sample, this clone was seen a few times. The chain is built from TRBV19 and TRBJ2-7; D not resolved. The CDR3 is 13 residues long. Germline V gene lookup returns CDR1 LNHDA and CDR2 SQIVND (reference sequence). Trimming shortened V by 2 bases and J by 0 bases, and 5 bases separated the two germline ends. CDR3 protein: CASSIWASYEQYF. In DNA form, the CDR3 reads TGTGCCAGTAGTATATGGGCCTCCTACGAGCAGTACTTC.

The chain has TRBV7-6 and TRBJ1-6; tentative D call: TRBD1 (6 bases). CDR3 length: 15 amino acids. V was trimmed by 2 bases and J by 8 bases, leaving 13 bases between them. Germline lookup yields CDR1 SGHVS and CDR2 FNYEAQ. Here the CDR3 DNA reads TGTGCCAGCAGCTTATTAGAGGCAGGGGATTCACCCCTCCACTTT. Translated: CASSLLEAGDSPLHF.

This clone appeared once. Compared with germline, one end of the junction differs, possibly owing to a read error. The gene calls are TRBV7-7 and TRBJ2-5, with 7 bases lining up with TRBD2. Germline V lookup: CDR1 SSHAT, CDR2 FNYEAQ (reference sequence). The CDR3 runs 16 residues. This chain's CDR3 is CASSPPGAGLGETQYF. CDR3 nucleotide sequence: TGTGCTAGCAGCCCACCTGGAGCGGGGCTCGGAGAGACCCAGTACTTC.

The chain employs TRBV7-8 and TRBJ1-3; 10 bases are a match to TRBD1. CDR1 is SGHVS, CDR2 FQNEAQ, per germline. This CDR3 is built from 15 residues. The trim removed 2 bases at V and 7 bases at J, leaving 5 bases unmatched. The CDR3 DNA is TGTGCCAGCAGCTTATCCGCGGACAGGGGGAACACCATATATTTT. It encodes CASSLSADRGNTIYF.

J is TRBJ2-3 and V is TRBV27; D not resolved. V gave up 5 bases and J gave up 0 bases, with 9 bases separating them. The germline V gene encodes CDR1 MNHEY and CDR2 SMNVEV (reference sequence). The CDR3 consists of 14 residues. The DNA of the CDR3 is TGTGCCAGCAGTAAAACTTATAGCACAGATACGCAGTATTTT. Translating gives CASSKTYSTDTQYF.

This chain connects TRBV6-5 to TRBJ1-2; D is perhaps TRBD1 (6 bases). Looked up from germline, CDR1 is MNHEY and CDR2 is SVGAGI. The CDR3 is 15 residues long. Trimming left V 6 bases short and J 0 bases short, with 14 bases between. The chain's CDR3 is CASSTTTGPNYGYTF. CDR3 in DNA: TGTGCCAGCAGCACCACAACAGGGCCTAACTATGGCTACACCTTC.

The chain is built from TRBV11-3 and TRBJ1-2; TRBD1 might be the D (5 bases). This CDR3 is built from 13 residues. V lost 3 bases, J lost 4 bases, and 9 bases lay in between. The germline V gene has CDR1 SGHNT and CDR2 YENEEA. CDR3 DNA: TGTGCCAGCAGCTTGAGGGGAGGCTATGGCTACACCTTC. Translating gives CASSLRGGYGYTF.

The rearrangement uses TRBV6-6 and TRBJ1-2, with 7 bases fitting TRBD1. V lost 2 bases and J lost 6; bases outside the gene matches: 3. Per germline, CDR1 MNHNY and CDR2 SVGAGI (reference sequence). This CDR3 has 13 amino acids. The chain's CDR3 is CASSYPGTDGYTF. CDR3 nucleotide sequence: TGTGCCAGCAGTTACCCCGGGACAGATGGCTACACCTTC.

The chain is built from TRBV10-1 and TRBJ2-3; possibly TRBD1 for D (6 bases). The CDR3 length is 13 residues. The V gene lost 3 bases and the J gene lost 6 bases, with 10 bases spanning the gap. Germline values: CDR1 WNHNN, CDR2 SYGVQD (reference sequence). Here the CDR3 DNA reads TGCGCCAGCAGTGAAGGGGGATGGGATACGCAGTATTTT. The encoded protein is CASSEGGWDTQYF.

The chain carries TRBV6-5 and TRBJ2-3; D perhaps matches TRBD2 (6 bases). The CDR3 has 14 amino acids. The V gene's germline CDR1 is MNHEY and CDR2 SVGAGI. V was cut by 4 bases and J by 2 bases, with 10 bases left in between. This chain's CDR3 is CASSWGTSTDTQYF. CDR3 in DNA: TGTGCCAGCAGTTGGGGGACTTCCACAGATACGCAGTATTTT.